This note documents a single T cell receptor beta chain sequence. Its antigen is not known. Germline CDR1 is MDHEN and CDR2 is SYDVKM. This CDR3 spans 16 amino acids. These data come from a study of CD4+ T cells in melanoma. The data were produced by immunoSEQ multiplex PCR, yet TCRdb's version contains in-frame clones alone and is incomplete. The table has about 50,000 clones, roughly 89% seen once; the top ten hold 12%. Study-level findings and limits: CD8+ T cell, macrophage and B cell function reportedly correlated with neoantigen-specific CD4+ T cells. Neoantigen-specific CD4+ T cells in melanoma reportedly had diverse differentiation states.

This TCR was recovered from a human donor with melanoma. This chain joins TRBV28 and TRBJ2-5, with TRBD2 as a possible D gene (7 bases). The DNA matches TRBJ2-7 better at its end, which makes the J call doubtful. Sequencing input: peripheral blood. CDR3 DNA sequence: TGTGCCAGCAGCCGCGGCGGGGGCTCGAGCTCCTACGAGCAGTACTTC. It encodes CASSRGGGSSSYEQYF.